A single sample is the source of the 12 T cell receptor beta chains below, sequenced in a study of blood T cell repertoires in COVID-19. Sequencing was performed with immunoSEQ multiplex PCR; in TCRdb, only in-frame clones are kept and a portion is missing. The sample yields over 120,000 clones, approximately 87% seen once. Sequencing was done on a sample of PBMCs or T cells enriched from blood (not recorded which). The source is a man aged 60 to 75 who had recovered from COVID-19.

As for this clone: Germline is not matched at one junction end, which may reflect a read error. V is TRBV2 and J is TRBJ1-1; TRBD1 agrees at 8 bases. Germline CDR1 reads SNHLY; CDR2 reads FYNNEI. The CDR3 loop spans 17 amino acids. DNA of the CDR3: TGTGCCAGCAGAGAAGACAGGGGCATCAGCGTGAACACTGAAGCTTTCTTT. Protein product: CASREDRGISVNTEAFF.

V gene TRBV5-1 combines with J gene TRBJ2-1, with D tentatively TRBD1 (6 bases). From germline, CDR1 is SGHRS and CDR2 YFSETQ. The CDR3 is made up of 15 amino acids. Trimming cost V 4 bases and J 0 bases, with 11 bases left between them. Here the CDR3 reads CASSPGQFSYNEQFF. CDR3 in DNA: TGCGCCAGCAGCCCAGGACAGTTCTCCTACAATGAGCAGTTCTTC.

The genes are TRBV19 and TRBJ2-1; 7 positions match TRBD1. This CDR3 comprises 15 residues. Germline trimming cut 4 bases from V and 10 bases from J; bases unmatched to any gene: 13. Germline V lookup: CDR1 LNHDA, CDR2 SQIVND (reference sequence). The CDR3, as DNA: TGTGCCAGTAGTAGGGGAGAGGGGGCGAAACGGGAGCAGTTCTTC. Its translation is CASSRGEGAKREQFF.

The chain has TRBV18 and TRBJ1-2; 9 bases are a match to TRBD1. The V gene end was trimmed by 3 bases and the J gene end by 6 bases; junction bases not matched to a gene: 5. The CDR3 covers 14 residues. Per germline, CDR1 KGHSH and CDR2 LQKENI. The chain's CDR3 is CASSPGQGQDGYTF. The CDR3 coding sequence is TGTGCCAGCTCACCGGGACAGGGCCAGGATGGCTACACCTTC.

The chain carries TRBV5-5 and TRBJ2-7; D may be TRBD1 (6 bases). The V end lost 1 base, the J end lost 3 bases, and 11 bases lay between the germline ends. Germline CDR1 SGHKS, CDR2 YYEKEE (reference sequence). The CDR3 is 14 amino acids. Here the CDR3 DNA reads TGTGCCAGCAGCTTGCCTCAGGGGCGCTACGAGCAGTACTTC. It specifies CASSLPQGRYEQYF.

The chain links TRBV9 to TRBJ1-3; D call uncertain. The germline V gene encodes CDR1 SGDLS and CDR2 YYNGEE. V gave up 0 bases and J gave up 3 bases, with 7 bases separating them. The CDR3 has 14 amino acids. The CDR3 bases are TGTGCCAGCAGCGTAGGTCTACTTGGAAACACCATATATTTT. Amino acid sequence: CASSVGLLGNTIYF.

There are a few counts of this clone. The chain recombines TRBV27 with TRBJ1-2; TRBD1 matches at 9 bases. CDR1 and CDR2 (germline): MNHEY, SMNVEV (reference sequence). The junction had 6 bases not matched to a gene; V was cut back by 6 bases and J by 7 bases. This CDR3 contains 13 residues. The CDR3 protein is CASRGTGISGYTF. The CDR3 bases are TGTGCCAGCAGGGGGACAGGGATCAGTGGCTACACCTTC.

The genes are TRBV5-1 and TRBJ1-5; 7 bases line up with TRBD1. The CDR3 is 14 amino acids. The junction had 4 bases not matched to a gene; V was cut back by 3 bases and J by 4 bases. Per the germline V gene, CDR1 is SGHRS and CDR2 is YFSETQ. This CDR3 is CASSSGTENQPQHF. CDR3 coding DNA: TGCGCCAGCAGCTCAGGGACAGAAAATCAGCCCCAGCATTTT.

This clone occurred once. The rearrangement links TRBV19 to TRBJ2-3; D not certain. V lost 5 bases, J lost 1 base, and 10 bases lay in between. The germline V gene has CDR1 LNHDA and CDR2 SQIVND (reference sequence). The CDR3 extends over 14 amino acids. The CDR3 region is CASSLRSRTDTQYF. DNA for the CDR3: TGTGCCAGTAGTCTTCGGAGTCGCACAGATACGCAGTATTTT.

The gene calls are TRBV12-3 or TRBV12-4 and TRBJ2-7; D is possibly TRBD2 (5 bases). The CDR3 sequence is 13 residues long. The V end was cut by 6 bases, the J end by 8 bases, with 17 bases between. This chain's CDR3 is CASRKIGLPQQYF. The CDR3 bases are TGTGCCAGCAGAAAAATTGGACTGCCCCAGCAGTACTTC.

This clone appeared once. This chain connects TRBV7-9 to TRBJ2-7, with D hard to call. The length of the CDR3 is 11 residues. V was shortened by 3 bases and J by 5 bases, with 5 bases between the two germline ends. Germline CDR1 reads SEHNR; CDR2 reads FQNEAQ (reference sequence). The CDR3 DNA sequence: TGTGCCAGCAGCTTGGGCGACGAGCAGTACTTC. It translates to CASSLGDEQYF.

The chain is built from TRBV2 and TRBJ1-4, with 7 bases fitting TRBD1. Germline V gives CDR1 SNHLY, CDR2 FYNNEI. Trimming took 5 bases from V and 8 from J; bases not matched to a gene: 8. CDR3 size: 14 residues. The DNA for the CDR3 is TGTGCCAGCAGTCGACAGGGTTTGGAGGAAAAACTGTTTTTT. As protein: CASSRQGLEEKLFF.